This TCR beta chain comes out of a study of Graves' ophthalmopathy and Graves' hyperthyroidism. Germline V gives CDR1 MGHDK, CDR2 SYGVNS. Trimming removed 3 bases from V and 7 bases from J, with 10 bases in between. The CDR3 loop spans 14 amino acids. RNA served as the template for amplifying TCR beta CDR3 regions. The authors performed first-round RT-PCR with HTBI primers and then a second-round multiplex PCR. TCRdb reprocessed the multiplex PCR reads with MiXCR, giving one entry per CDR3 protein. The repertoire holds a few hundred thousand distinct CDR3 sequences, with about 18% as singletons. This clonotype was found many times. Its antigen remains unknown. General study results and limits: Detection in blood was also observed for most expanded thyroid clonotypes above 0.001 frequency.

The receptor's source is an adult woman with stable Graves' hyperthyroidism. Sample: peripheral blood. The chain couples TRBV25-1 to TRBJ1-6; no definite D call. The CDR3 is CASSDPPDNSPLHF. The DNA for the CDR3 is TGTGCCAGCAGTGATCCCCCAGACAATTCACCCCTCCACTTT. Supplemented by reference TRBV25-1 and TRBJ1-6, the full variable domain reads EADIYQTPRYLVIGTGKKITLECSQTMGHDKMYWYQQDPGMELHLIHYSYGVNSTEKGDLSSESTVSRIRTEHFPLTLESARPSHTSQYLCASSDPPDNSPLHFGNGTRLTVT.